This T cell receptor (beta chain) originates from a study of T cell repertoires in cytomegalovirus infection. In the study overall: Selection of CMV epitopes for the study included recently identified HLA-C-restricted and well-studied HLA-B-restricted ones.

The study's findings and limits: Predominance within the ex vivo response was attributable to HLA-C-restricted CMV-specific TCR beta clonotypes. Identification of carriers of CMV plus the relevant HLA was performed using cumulative public TCR beta family frequency.

TCRdb reanalysed the reads using MiXCR and keeps one entry per CDR3 protein. The profile shows approximately 600,000 distinct CDR3 sequences, 40% of them singletons. As to this clonotype: What it binds is not known.

Germline lookup yields CDR1 SQVTM and CDR2 ANQGSEA. The CDR3 length is 15 residues. V lost 4 bases, J lost 2 bases, and 4 bases stayed unmatched. This chain connects TRBV29-1 to TRBJ2-3; 12 bases align to TRBD2. The starting material was cultured PBMCs, obtained from culture after CMV antigen stimulation. This TCR derives from a human donor in good health (CMV status not recorded). Some clones in this sample may be carry-over from other donors' samples. Here the CDR3 reads CSVATSGGATDTQYF. The CDR3 DNA reads as TGCAGCGTTGCGACTAGCGGGGGAGCCACAGATACGCAGTATTTT.